What follows are 31 T cell receptor beta chains derived from one specimen sequenced in a study of blood T cells in healthy people across ages (dated by TCRdb to between 2014 and 2017). Receptor amplification or capture employed 5' RACE. TCRdb names Illumina HiSeq 2500 as the instrument used. The second PCR ran for about 6 to 11 cycles and used a J-beta primer mix along with a sample-barcoded 5' primer. TCRdb trimmed public reads at Q25 via fastp, called clones via MiXCR and kept in-frame beta chains. A single entry per CDR3 protein holds the most common genes and DNA from its merged rows. The sample table holds about 570,000 distinct CDR3 sequences, of which about 29% were seen once. The biggest ten clones account for 3% to 4% of the sample. This same sample was also taken into another study, of T cells of mothers and their children.

Material for sequencing was blood. These receptors were obtained from a boy aged 2 to 10 in good health.

This clonotype came up once. The J gene is TRBJ2-1, the V gene TRBV5-5; 12 bases match TRBD2. This CDR3 comprises 14 residues. CDR1 is SGHKS, CDR2 YYEKEE, per germline (reference sequence). V was clipped by 6 bases and J by 7 bases; unmatched bases: 5. CDR3 bases: TGTGCCAGCACCACGACTAGCGGGAGAAATGAGCAGTTCTTC. Translating it yields CASTTTSGRNEQFF.

This clonotype was observed a handful of times. The V and J genes are TRBV5-5 and TRBJ2-3, with TRBD2 identical over 14 bases. The V segment lost 0 bases and the J segment 6 bases; nucleotides outside the gene matches: 6. Germline V gene data show CDR1 as SGHKS and CDR2 as YYEKEE (reference sequence). This CDR3 contains 17 residues. CDR3 amino acids: CASSLVRTSGRSDTQYF. CDR3 in DNA: TGTGCCAGCAGCTTGGTGAGGACTAGCGGGAGGTCGGATACGCAGTATTTT.

In this sample, this clonotype turned up a few times. V and J are TRBV30 and TRBJ2-5, with D unresolved. V gave up 2 bases and J gave up 5 bases, with 9 bases separating them. The CDR3 has 12 residues. Germline V gene data show CDR1 as GTSNPN and CDR2 as SVGIG (reference sequence). The CDR3 spells CAWSRSRETQYF. The CDR3 DNA reads TGTGCCTGGAGTAGATCCCGGGAGACCCAGTACTTC.

The chain has TRBV11-2 and TRBJ2-5, with 7 bases aligning to TRBD1. The end of the DNA aligns better with TRBJ2-7, so the J call may be wrong. The germline CDR1 and CDR2 sequences are SGHAT and FQNNGV. This CDR3 is 15 amino acids long. In DNA form, the CDR3 reads TGTGCCAGCAGCTTATCCCAGGGGGACGTGTACGAGCAGTACTTC. This gives the protein CASSLSQGDVYEQYF.

The rearrangement links TRBV4-3 to TRBJ2-5; no reliable D call. The V gene's germline CDR1 is LGHNA and CDR2 YSLEER. This CDR3 comprises 15 residues. The V and J ends lost 0 bases and 2 bases respectively, with 10 bases between them. The CDR3 nucleotides are TGCGCCAGCAGCCAAGAAAGCAGCTCTCAAGAGACCCAGTACTTC. Translation gives CASSQESSSQETQYF.

The chain carries TRBV6-2 or TRBV6-3 and TRBJ2-5; TRBD2 aligns across 8 bases. The J call is in doubt because the DNA end fits TRBJ2-7 better. Per the germline V gene, CDR1 is MNHEY and CDR2 is SVGEGT. The CDR3 contains 16 residues. Here the CDR3 DNA reads TGTGCCAGCACCTTAAGACGGACTAGCAGGATTTACGAGCAGTACTTC. Protein product: CASTLRRTSRIYEQYF.

The chain has TRBV20-1 and TRBJ2-7; TRBD2 agrees at 9 bases. The germline CDR1 and CDR2 sequences are DFQATT and SNEGSKA (reference sequence). The length of the CDR3 is 14 residues. After removal of 2 bases from V and 1 base from J, the junction contained 3 bases not matched to a gene. The CDR3 DNA reads TGCAGTGCTAGAAGGCTAGCGGGGTCCTACGAGCAGTACTTC. Translated: CSARRLAGSYEQYF.

J is TRBJ1-3 and V is TRBV7-8; D not resolved. Between the trimmed V and J ends, which lost 2 bases and 0 bases, there was a span of 8 bases. Germline CDR1 reads SGHVS; CDR2 reads FQNEAQ. The CDR3 runs to 15 residues. The CDR3 here is CASSLSGNSGNTIYF. In nucleotides, the CDR3 is TGTGCCAGCAGCTTAAGCGGGAACTCTGGAAACACCATATATTTT.

The chain joins TRBV29-1 to TRBJ1-1, with 8 nucleotides matching TRBD1. Looked up from germline, CDR1 is SQVTM and CDR2 is ANQGSEA. CDR3 length: 14 amino acids. Trimming cost V 6 bases and J 0 bases; bases outside gene matches: 6. The CDR3: CSVETGAMNTEAFF. In DNA form, the CDR3 reads TGCAGCGTGGAGACAGGGGCCATGAACACTGAAGCTTTCTTT.

Ten or more counts support this clonotype. In DNA form, the CDR3 reads TGTGCCAGCTCAGCCCCGCTGGGAGAGACCCAGTACTTC. It is translated as CASSAPLGETQYF. The chain is built from TRBV6-5 and TRBJ2-5; D is unresolved. Trimming took off 8 bases at V and 4 bases at J, with 14 bases between the two ends. Per the germline V gene, CDR1 is MNHEY and CDR2 is SVGAGI. The CDR3 spans 13 residues.

The chain uses TRBV3-1 and TRBJ2-3; D remains unclear. Germline CDR1 reads LGHDT; CDR2 reads YNNKEL (reference sequence). This CDR3 comprises 14 residues. The V end lost 0 bases, the J end lost 6 bases, and 10 bases lay between the germline ends. The CDR3 DNA reads TGTGCCAGCAGCCAAGATGACCGGCCGGATACGCAGTATTTT. Translated, it gives CASSQDDRPDTQYF.

This clonotype was detected a few times. The V and J genes are TRBV20-1 and TRBJ2-1; D possibly corresponds to TRBD2 (5 bases). The CDR3 loop spans 16 amino acids. The germline CDR1 and CDR2 sequences are DFQATT and SNEGSKA (reference sequence). The V and J ends lost 3 bases and 0 bases respectively, with 15 bases between them. The CDR3 coding sequence is TGCAGTGCTAGGAATTGGCGGGCCAGCTCCTACAATGAGCAGTTCTTC. Translating gives CSARNWRASSYNEQFF.

The chain links TRBV29-1 to TRBJ2-1, with a tentative D call TRBD2 (5 bases). Germline-derived CDR1 and CDR2 are SQVTM and ANQGSEA. Trimming left V 4 bases short and J 4 bases short, with 17 bases between. This CDR3 is 15 amino acids long. CDR3 bases: TGCAGCGTTGTGCCGCTAGCATTACCTTACAATGAGCAGTTCTTC. It specifies CSVVPLALPYNEQFF.

The rearrangement links TRBV7-8 to TRBJ1-1, with D maybe TRBD1 (5 bases). This CDR3 region has 18 residues. Trimming removed 1 base at V and 1 base at J, with 19 bases between. CDR1 SGHVS and CDR2 FQNEAQ come from the germline V gene. CDR3: CASSLGWGRNGGNTEAFF. CDR3 DNA sequence: TGTGCCAGCAGCTTAGGGTGGGGCAGGAACGGCGGGAACACTGAAGCTTTCTTT.

This clonotype has just a few counts. The V and J genes are TRBV10-3 and TRBJ2-5, with D possibly matching TRBD2 (5 bases). The length of the CDR3 is 15 residues. Trimming cost V 3 bases and J 5 bases, with 16 bases left between them. The V gene's germline CDR1 is ENHRY and CDR2 SYGVKD. In DNA, the CDR3 is TGTGCCATCAGTGATCGAACGGGCCCGGGGGAGACCCAGTACTTC. Translating it yields CAISDRTGPGETQYF.

This clonotype has a handful of counts. The chain joins TRBV9 to TRBJ2-3, with 8 bases identical to TRBD2. Germline V gives CDR1 SGDLS, CDR2 YYNGEE. This CDR3 is built from 16 residues. The V segment lost 4 bases and the J segment 5 bases; nucleotides outside the gene matches: 12. The CDR3 region has the DNA TGTGCCAGCAGCCCTCCGGGACTAGAGGGAGTAGATACGCAGTATTTT. As protein: CASSPPGLEGVDTQYF.

This clonotype was seen at least ten times. This chain joins TRBV6-4 and TRBJ2-4; D is unclear. With 3 bases removed from V and 4 bases from J, the gap between germline ends came to 7 bases. The CDR3 runs 13 residues. CDR1 MRHNA and CDR2 SNTAGT come from the germline V gene. As DNA, the CDR3 is TGTGCCAGCAGTGAGGGCGAGAAAAACATTCAGTACTTC. Translation gives CASSEGEKNIQYF.

V gene TRBV7-9 combines with J gene TRBJ2-7; 8 nucleotides line up with TRBD1. The CDR3 covers 17 residues. The germline V gene has CDR1 SEHNR and CDR2 FQNEAQ (reference sequence). V was clipped by 2 bases and J by 6 bases; unmatched bases: 15. The CDR3, as DNA: TGTGCCAGCAGCTTATTAGTTGGAGCAGGGGGCGCGTTCGAGCAGTACTTC. Translated: CASSLLVGAGGAFEQYF.

J is TRBJ2-2 and V is TRBV19; 7 nucleotides match TRBD1. CDR3 length: 16 residues. Unmatched junction bases numbered 8, after V lost 7 bases and J lost 0 bases. Germline V gene lookup returns CDR1 LNHDA and CDR2 SQIVND (reference sequence). The CDR3 sequence is CASKPGQMPNTGELFF. The DNA for the CDR3 is TGTGCCAGTAAGCCGGGACAGATGCCGAACACCGGGGAGCTGTTTTTT.

V gene TRBV15 combines with J gene TRBJ2-7; 11 positions agree with TRBD2. The J call may be wrong; the DNA end is better matched by TRBJ2-1. Germline values: CDR1 LNHNV, CDR2 YYDKDF (reference sequence). The CDR3 runs to 18 residues. The chain's CDR3 is CATSRDLSFSGGDNEQFF. In nucleotides, the CDR3 is TGTGCCACCAGCAGAGATCTCTCCTTTAGCGGGGGGGACAATGAGCAGTTCTTC.

Only a few counts were recorded for this clonotype. The chain employs TRBV3-1 and TRBJ2-1, with D perhaps matching TRBD1 or TRBD2 (5 bases each). Germline V gene sequence: CDR1 LGHDT, CDR2 YNNKEL (reference sequence). This CDR3 has 18 amino acids. Trimming shortened V by 5 bases and J by 0 bases, and 20 bases separated the two germline ends. CDR3 sequence reads: CASSDQGSSGPSYNEQFF. The CDR3 DNA sequence: TGTGCCAGCAGCGACCAAGGATCCTCGGGGCCCTCCTACAATGAGCAGTTCTTC.

The rearrangement links TRBV6-1 to TRBJ1-3; D is uncertain. Germline values: CDR1 MNHNS, CDR2 SASEGT. The CDR3 is made up of 14 amino acids. V lost 5 bases to trimming and J lost 4 bases, with 12 bases between them. Here the CDR3 reads CASSHPTNGNTIYF. CDR3 bases: TGTGCCAGCAGTCATCCTACAAACGGAAACACCATATATTTT.

The chain employs TRBV7-9 and TRBJ2-4; 7 bases fit TRBD2. CDR3 size: 16 residues. Germline values: CDR1 SEHNR, CDR2 FQNEAQ (reference sequence). Unmatched junction bases numbered 11, after V lost 9 bases and J lost 0 bases. CDR3 protein: CARGELAVLAKNIQYF. CDR3 nucleotides: TGTGCCAGGGGGGAGCTAGCGGTACTAGCCAAAAACATTCAGTACTTC.

This clonotype was counted once. V and J are TRBV15 and TRBJ2-7; no clear D. This CDR3 has 15 residues. Trimming stripped 4 bases from V and 0 bases from J, with 13 bases between. The germline gives CDR1 LNHNV, CDR2 YYDKDF (reference sequence). CDR3 residues: CATSKGPSHSYEQYF. The DNA for the CDR3 is TGTGCCACCAGCAAAGGGCCTTCTCACTCCTACGAGCAGTACTTC.

The chain links TRBV12-1 to TRBJ2-5; the D segment call TRBD1 is taken from the table without a DNA check. With the DNA end fitting TRBJ2-7 better, the J assignment may be wrong. TRBV12-1 is labeled a pseudogene. There are 17 residues in the CDR3. CDR3 residues: CASSFGLPQGHIYEQYF. CDR3 sequence (DNA): TGTGCCAGCAGCTTTGGGCTCCCACAGGGACACATCTACGAGCAGTACTTC.

This clonotype was recorded a few times. The chain is built from TRBV13 and TRBJ1-2, with D possibly being TRBD1 (5 bases). CDR1 and CDR2 from the germline V gene are PRHDT and FYEKMQ (reference sequence). The CDR3 is made up of 12 amino acids. V was pared by 5 bases and J by 6 bases, with 10 bases between. This chain's CDR3 is CASSAQGNGYTF. The CDR3 DNA reads TGTGCCAGCAGCGCCCAGGGTAATGGCTACACCTTC.

V gene TRBV25-1 combines with J gene TRBJ2-2; 7 nucleotides match TRBD2. This CDR3 contains 16 residues. CDR1 is MGHDK and CDR2 is SYGVNS in the germline V gene. The V and J ends lost 8 bases and 1 base, in that order; junction bases with no gene match: 10. The CDR3 here is CASGFLAVENTGELFF. The CDR3 DNA sequence: TGTGCCAGCGGATTTCTAGCGGTCGAGAACACCGGGGAGCTGTTTTTT.

Ten or more counts support this clonotype. The rearrangement joins TRBV6-2 or TRBV6-3 to TRBJ2-5; TRBD1 aligns across 9 bases. V was clipped by 8 bases and J by 5 bases; unmatched bases: 9. The CDR3 is made up of 14 amino acids. Germline V gene data show CDR1 as MNHEY and CDR2 as SVGEGT. The DNA of the CDR3 is TGTGCCAGCGGAGCCGGGACAGGGTCTGAGACCCAGTACTTC. Amino acids: CASGAGTGSETQYF.

This clonotype was detected only a few times. This chain connects TRBV9 to TRBJ2-1, with 14 bases identical to TRBD2. This CDR3 has 18 residues. The ends lost 0 bases at V and 6 bases at J; junction bases unmatched: 8. Germline loops: CDR1 SGDLS, CDR2 YYNGEE. The CDR3 reads CASSVGGLAGAGRNEQFF. CDR3 in DNA: TGTGCCAGCAGCGTAGGGGGACTAGCGGGGGCCGGACGCAATGAGCAGTTCTTC.

This clonotype was found a few times. The chain links TRBV29-1 to TRBJ2-5, with 7 bases identical to TRBD2. The J call is in doubt because the DNA end fits TRBJ2-7 better. There are 13 residues in the CDR3. CDR1 and CDR2 from the germline V gene are SQVTM and ANQGSEA. The CDR3 spells CSVEAGAPDEQYF. As DNA, the CDR3 is TGCAGCGTTGAGGCGGGAGCTCCCGACGAGCAGTACTTC.

This clonotype was observed a few times. The V call is TRBV9, the J call TRBJ1-1, with 8 nucleotides matching TRBD1. With V trimmed by 1 base and J by 7 bases, 9 bases remained unmatched. This CDR3 spans 15 amino acids. Germline assignment: CDR1 SGDLS and CDR2 YYNGEE. CDR3 bases: TGTGCCAGCAGCGTAACTCCCAGGGGGCTAGATGAAGCTTTCTTT. Amino acid sequence: CASSVTPRGLDEAFF.